This TCR beta chain came from a study of identical twins. CDR3 length equals 14 residues. The junction had 5 bases not matched to a gene; V was cut back by 5 bases and J by 5 bases. This clonotype was counted only a few times. Its antigen is undetermined. TCRdb independently ran MiXCR on the 5' RACE reads; one entry per CDR3 protein. The sample has about 790,000 distinct CDR3 sequences, 15% to 20% seen once; the top ten hold less than 15%. Study-level findings and limits: The presence of invariant MAIT and iNKT cells could partly confound analyses of zero-insertion sequences.

Another study also made use of these data, one on T cells expressing NK-cell markers.

This TCR was recovered from a young woman in good health. Sequenced material: PBMCs. This chain connects TRBV12-3 or TRBV12-4 to TRBJ1-2; TRBD1 agrees at 10 bases. In nucleotides, the CDR3 is TGTGCCAGCAGTCCGGACAGGGGGAGATATGGCTACACCTTC. The encoded protein is CASSPDRGRYGYTF.